Following are 31 T cell receptor beta chains from one sample sequenced in a study of cytomegalovirus exposure and HLA in healthy donors. The PCR was carried out with 60 Vbeta primers and 13 Jbeta primers. Clones were read by immunoSEQ multiplex PCR, and TCRdb kept only the in-frame ones, dropping some. The table lists over 150,000 clones, roughly 80% of them singletons. Sequencing was carried out using PBMCs. Receptors originate from a woman between 45 and 60 years old in good health and CMV-seronegative.

DNA of the CDR3: TGTGCCAGCACCAGGGGGGCAGTGTGGTTTAACACTGAAGCTTTCTTT. It translates to CASTRGAVWFNTEAFF. J is TRBJ1-1 and V is TRBV27; 7 bases map to TRBD1. Per the germline V gene, CDR1 is MNHEY and CDR2 is SMNVEV (reference sequence). This CDR3 contains 16 residues. Trimming at V came to 7 bases and at J to 2 bases, leaving 13 bases not matched to a gene.

The V call is TRBV7-3, the J call TRBJ1-1; no clear D. The CDR3 is 13 residues long. V lost 2 bases and J 5 bases, leaving 9 bases between the germline ends. Germline V gene data show CDR1 as SGHTA and CDR2 as FQGTGA. Here the CDR3 DNA reads TGTGCCAGCAGCTTATTGGCGGGAACTGAAGCTTTCTTT. Its protein is CASSLLAGTEAFF.

This clone was seen a few times. The chain joins TRBV6-5 to TRBJ2-7; 8 nucleotides agree with TRBD1. This CDR3 spans 14 amino acids. Unmatched junction bases numbered 10, after V lost 6 bases and J lost 6 bases. CDR1 and CDR2 (germline): MNHEY, SVGAGI. In DNA form, the CDR3 reads TGTGCCAGCAGACCCGGACAGGGTGCGGCCGAGCAGTACTTC. Amino acids: CASRPGQGAAEQYF.

This clone was counted once. The chain carries TRBV5-8 and TRBJ1-1; 7 bases are a match to TRBD1. V trimming: 0 bases; J trimming: 0 bases; junction bases outside the gene matches: 5. This CDR3 has 16 residues. Per germline, CDR1 SGHTS and CDR2 YDEGEE. CDR3 in amino acids: CASSLGQGLLNTEAFF. For the CDR3, the DNA is TGTGCCAGCAGCTTGGGACAGGGACTTTTGAACACTGAAGCTTTCTTT. The complete variable domain, with remaining parts taken from reference TRBV5-8 and TRBJ1-1, reads EAGVTQSPTHLIKTRGQQATLRCSPISGHTSVYWYQQALGLGLQFLLWYDEGEERNRGNFPPRFSGRQFPNYSSELNVNALELEDSALYLCASSLGQGLLNTEAFFGQGTRLTVV.

The CDR3 region has the DNA TGCGCCAGCAGCCAAGAGGGACAGGTGCCCTCTGGGGCCAACGTCCTGACTTTC. Amino acid sequence: CASSQEGQVPSGANVLTF. V gene TRBV4-1 combines with J gene TRBJ2-6, with TRBD1 matching over 8 bases. J was trimmed by 0 bases and V by 0 bases; bases with no gene match: 4. The CDR3 loop spans 18 amino acids. Germline-derived CDR1 and CDR2 are MGHRA and YSYEKL.

This clone has more than one count but fewer than ten. The chain uses TRBV5-4 and TRBJ1-4; TRBD1 agrees at 7 bases. With 1 base clipped from V and 8 bases from J, the junction kept 8 bases outside the gene matches. CDR3 length: 15 amino acids. Germline CDR1 reads SGHNT; CDR2 reads YYREEE (reference sequence). CDR3 residues: CASSLNDRVGEKLFF. The CDR3 region has the DNA TGTGCCAGCAGCTTGAACGACAGGGTCGGCGAAAAACTGTTTTTT.

The chain uses TRBV30 and TRBJ2-1; 12 bases agree with TRBD2. CDR1 GTSNPN and CDR2 SVGIG come from the germline V gene (reference sequence). The trim removed 4 bases at V and 8 bases at J, leaving 6 bases unmatched. The CDR3 covers 14 residues. For the CDR3, the DNA is TGTGCCTGGACTAGCGGGAGGGCCAGAGATGAGCAGTTCTTC. As protein: CAWTSGRARDEQFF.

This sequence joins TRBV7-3 and TRBJ2-1; 11 bases are a match to TRBD2. The V gene end was trimmed by 5 bases and the J gene end by 10 bases; junction bases not matched to a gene: 13. Germline CDR1 reads SGHTA; CDR2 reads FQGTGA. The length of the CDR3 is 16 residues. The CDR3 is CASSLTGTSGLEEQFF. CDR3 in DNA: TGTGCCAGCAGCCTCACCGGGACTAGCGGCCTTGAGGAGCAGTTCTTC.

The count of this clone is one. This chain uses TRBV30 with TRBJ2-2; a weak D match, TRBD1 (5 bases). Trimming pared 3 bases from V and 2 bases from J, leaving 10 bases between. Germline V gene data show CDR1 as GTSNPN and CDR2 as SVGIG (reference sequence). The length of the CDR3 is 14 residues. In DNA form, the CDR3 reads TGTGCCTGGAGAAGGCAGGGAAACACCGGGGAGCTGTTTTTT. Protein: CAWRRQGNTGELFF.

This clone occurred once. The chain carries TRBV7-8 and TRBJ1-2; no clear D gene. Trimming pared 0 bases from V and 0 bases from J, leaving 11 bases between. CDR3 size: 16 residues. Per the germline V gene, CDR1 is SGHVS and CDR2 is FQNEAQ. CDR3 in DNA: TGTGCCAGCAGCTTAGCGGGTCCAGGTACTAACTATGGCTACACCTTC. It specifies CASSLAGPGTNYGYTF.

The V and J genes are TRBV28 and TRBJ2-7; weak D call: TRBD2 (5 bases). Germline-derived CDR1 and CDR2 are MDHEN and SYDVKM. The V end was cut by 6 bases, the J end by 2 bases, with 20 bases between. This CDR3 contains 16 residues. The CDR3: CASSQLPLLEAYEQYF. The CDR3 DNA follows: TGTGCCAGCAGCCAACTTCCCCTACTAGAGGCCTACGAGCAGTACTTC.

This chain links TRBV19 with TRBJ1-2; tentatively, D is TRBD1 (6 bases). The V end was cut by 3 bases, the J end by 5 bases, with 13 bases between. The germline CDR1 and CDR2 sequences are LNHDA and SQIVND (reference sequence). The CDR3 extends over 14 amino acids. This chain's CDR3 is CASSIRGGRYGYTF. CDR3 in DNA: TGTGCCAGTAGTATTCGGGGGGGCAGATATGGCTACACCTTC.

J is TRBJ2-7 and V is TRBV19, with D possibly matching TRBD2 (5 bases). Deletions cut 1 base from V and 6 bases from J, with 10 bases between. The CDR3 totals 13 residues. CDR1 and CDR2 (germline): LNHDA, SQIVND (reference sequence). The CDR3 sequence: CASSIALAGEQYF. The CDR3, as DNA: TGTGCCAGTAGTATAGCTCTAGCTGGCGAGCAGTACTTC.

The chain has TRBV18 and TRBJ1-2; D perhaps matches TRBD1 (5 bases). This CDR3 is built from 17 residues. Between the trimmed V and J ends, which lost 7 bases and 3 bases, there was a span of 24 bases. From germline, CDR1 is KGHSH and CDR2 LQKENI. CDR3: CASLHSISSQGHYGYTF. As DNA, the CDR3 is TGTGCCAGCTTACACAGTATTTCGTCCCAGGGTCACTATGGCTACACCTTC.

V gene TRBV5-4 combines with J gene TRBJ2-5; D may be TRBD2 (5 bases). Germline V gene sequence: CDR1 SGHNT, CDR2 YYREEE (reference sequence). V dropped 0 bases and J dropped 1 base, with 7 bases sitting between them. This CDR3 is built from 14 residues. CDR3 DNA: TGTGCCAGCAGCTTGGGAGGGCCCCAAGAGACCCAGTACTTC. It yields the protein CASSLGGPQETQYF.

This clone is a singleton in its sample. This rearrangement joins TRBV5-6 to TRBJ2-3; D is undetermined. This CDR3 region has 15 residues. Trimming stripped 1 base from V and 0 bases from J, with 9 bases between. The germline V gene has CDR1 SGHDT and CDR2 YYEEEE. In DNA, the CDR3 is TGTGCCAGCAGCTTGAATAGATTTAGCACAGATACGCAGTATTTT. It translates to CASSLNRFSTDTQYF. Full variable domain (missing parts from reference TRBV5-6 and TRBJ2-3): DAGVTQSPTHLIKTRGQQVTLRCSPKSGHDTVSWYQQALGQGPQFIFQYYEEEERQRGNFPDRFSGHQFPNYSSELNVNALLLGDSALYLCASSLNRFSTDTQYFGPGTRLTVL.

V usage is TRBV7-9 and J usage is TRBJ1-2; 7 nucleotides line up with TRBD1. The CDR3 is 14 residues long. Germline loops: CDR1 SEHNR, CDR2 FQNEAQ (reference sequence). J lost 4 bases, V lost 0 bases, and 2 bases had no gene match. The CDR3 sequence is CASSLAGTAYGYTF. The CDR3 region has the DNA TGTGCCAGCAGCTTAGCCGGGACAGCCTATGGCTACACCTTC.

The V gene is TRBV6-5, the J gene TRBJ1-2; weak D call: TRBD1 (6 bases). Trimming cost V 6 bases and J 6 bases, with 17 bases left between them. This CDR3 is built from 14 residues. CDR1 is MNHEY and CDR2 is SVGAGI in the germline V gene. The CDR3 DNA is TGTGCCAGCAGCCGAGGGCCTAACAGGGATGGCTACACCTTC. This gives the protein CASSRGPNRDGYTF.

This clone was seen many times. V usage is TRBV5-4 and J usage is TRBJ1-2; possibly TRBD1 for D (6 bases). There are 15 residues in the CDR3. With 0 bases removed from V and 2 bases from J, the gap between germline ends came to 11 bases. The V gene's germline CDR1 is SGHNT and CDR2 YYREEE (reference sequence). The CDR3 loop is CASSLEAGTNYGYTF. The CDR3 coding sequence is TGTGCCAGCAGCTTGGAAGCAGGGACAAACTATGGCTACACCTTC.

V is TRBV9 and J is TRBJ2-5; 8 bases line up with TRBD2. The germline V gene encodes CDR1 SGDLS and CDR2 YYNGEE. J was trimmed by 5 bases and V by 4 bases; bases with no gene match: 4. CDR3 length equals 13 residues. The DNA of the CDR3 is TGTGCCAGCAGCACAGCGGGAGCTGAGACCCAGTACTTC. As protein: CASSTAGAETQYF.

This chain links TRBV5-1 with TRBJ1-1; weak D call: TRBD1 (5 bases). This CDR3 has 14 amino acids. V was shortened by 0 bases and J by 8 bases, with 14 bases between the two germline ends. Per germline, CDR1 SGHRS and CDR2 YFSETQ. DNA for the CDR3: TGCGCCAGCAGCTTGGAAACGACAGCCCGCGAAGCTTTCTTT. Translating it yields CASSLETTAREAFF.

The chain joins TRBV27 to TRBJ1-2; 7 bases align to TRBD1. V shed 0 bases and J 4 bases; nucleotides not matched to a gene: 2. Germline lookup yields CDR1 MNHEY and CDR2 SMNVEV (reference sequence). CDR3 length: 14 amino acids. The chain's CDR3 is CASSLSQGVYGYTF. CDR3 nucleotides: TGTGCCAGCAGTTTATCGCAGGGGGTCTATGGCTACACCTTC.

This rearrangement joins TRBV7-6 to TRBJ2-3, with D possibly being TRBD2 (6 bases). V was trimmed by 2 bases and J by 0 bases, leaving 9 bases between them. The CDR3 totals 15 residues. CDR1 SGHVS and CDR2 FNYEAQ come from the germline V gene. CDR3 in DNA: TGTGCCAGCAGCTTAAGTAGCGGTAGCACAGATACGCAGTATTTT. It specifies CASSLSSGSTDTQYF.

The chain uses TRBV10-2 and TRBJ1-1, with 10 bases lining up with TRBD1. Looked up from germline, CDR1 is WSHSY and CDR2 is SAAADI. The V gene end was trimmed by 4 bases and the J gene end by 2 bases; junction bases not matched to a gene: 4. This CDR3 contains 15 residues. CDR3 amino acids: CASSGDRGRNTEAFF. The CDR3 nucleotides are TGCGCCAGCAGTGGGGACAGGGGAAGAAACACTGAAGCTTTCTTT.

The rearrangement uses TRBV10-3 and TRBJ2-3, with D maybe TRBD2 (6 bases). Deletions cut 4 bases from V and 5 bases from J, with 13 bases between. CDR1 and CDR2 from the germline V gene are ENHRY and SYGVKD. The CDR3 sequence is 14 residues long. CDR3 DNA: TGTGCCATCAGTGGTGGGGGGTTCCGAGATACGCAGTATTTT. Its translation is CAISGGGFRDTQYF.

V usage is TRBV6-6 and J usage is TRBJ1-2, with TRBD1 matching 8 bases. CDR3 length: 13 amino acids. V lost 7 bases and J lost 4; bases outside the gene matches: 5. Germline CDR1 and CDR2: MNHNY and SVGAGI (reference sequence). CDR3 loop: CASNRDRSYGYTF. The CDR3 coding sequence is TGTGCCAGCAATCGGGACAGGAGCTATGGCTACACCTTC.

This clone has just a few counts. J is TRBJ1-1 and V is TRBV19, with TRBD1 identical over 7 bases. The CDR3 contains 15 residues. The germline V gene has CDR1 LNHDA and CDR2 SQIVND (reference sequence). The ends lost 9 bases at V and 3 bases at J; junction bases unmatched: 13. As DNA, the CDR3 is TGTGCCAGCCGGGACAGTCCCAATCCGGACACTGAAGCTTTCTTT. As protein: CASRDSPNPDTEAFF.

V is TRBV4-3 and J is TRBJ1-4; possibly TRBD1 for D (6 bases). Germline CDR1 is LGHNA and CDR2 is YSLEER. V was cut by 3 bases and J by 12 bases, with 11 bases left in between. CDR3 length equals 12 residues. The CDR3 here is CASSQLRGELFF. DNA of the CDR3: TGCGCCAGCAGCCAGCTCAGGGGAGAACTGTTTTTT.

The chain recombines TRBV7-8 with TRBJ2-2; 7 nucleotides agree with TRBD1. The CDR3 has 14 residues. The germline CDR1 and CDR2 sequences are SGHVS and FQNEAQ. V lost 2 bases to trimming and J lost 5 bases; unmatched junction nucleotides: 2. The CDR3: CASSLIQGTGELFF. CDR3 DNA: TGTGCCAGCAGCTTAATACAGGGGACCGGGGAGCTGTTTTTT. The full variable domain, rest sourced from reference TRBV7-8 and TRBJ2-2, is GAGVSQSPRYKVAKRGQDVALRCDPISGHVSLFWYQQALGQGPEFLTYFQNEAQLDKSGLPSDRFFAERPEGSVSTLKIQRTQQEDSAVYLCASSLIQGTGELFFGEGSRLTVL.

A word on this clone: At one of its ends the junction is not consistent with the germline gene, which may arise from a read error. CDR3 sequence: CSSSPGESGNTDTQYF. The CDR3 DNA sequence: TGTTCCAGCAGCCCCGGAGAAAGCGGGAACACAGATACGCAGTATTTT. V and J are TRBV7-9 and TRBJ2-3, with TRBD2 identical over 7 bases. The length of the CDR3 is 16 residues. Germline V lookup: CDR1 SEHNR, CDR2 FQNEAQ (reference sequence).

V usage is TRBV7-9 and J usage is TRBJ2-5; D ambiguous. Trimming cost V 7 bases and J 0 bases, with 6 bases left between them. This CDR3 comprises 12 residues. The germline CDR1 and CDR2 sequences are SEHNR and FQNEAQ (reference sequence). Written as DNA, the CDR3 is TGTGCCAGCAAACAAAACCAAGAGACCCAGTACTTC. Amino acids: CASKQNQETQYF.